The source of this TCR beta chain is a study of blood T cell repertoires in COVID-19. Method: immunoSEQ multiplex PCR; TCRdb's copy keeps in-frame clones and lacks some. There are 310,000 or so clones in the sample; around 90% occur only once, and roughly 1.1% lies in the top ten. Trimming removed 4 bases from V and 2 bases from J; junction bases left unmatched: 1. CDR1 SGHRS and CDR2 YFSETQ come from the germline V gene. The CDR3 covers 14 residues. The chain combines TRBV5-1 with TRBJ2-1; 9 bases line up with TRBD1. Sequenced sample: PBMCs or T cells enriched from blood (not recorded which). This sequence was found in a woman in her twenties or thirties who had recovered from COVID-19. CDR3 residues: CASSRDRAYNEQFF. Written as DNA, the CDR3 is TGCGCCAGCAGCCGGGACAGGGCCTACAATGAGCAGTTCTTC.